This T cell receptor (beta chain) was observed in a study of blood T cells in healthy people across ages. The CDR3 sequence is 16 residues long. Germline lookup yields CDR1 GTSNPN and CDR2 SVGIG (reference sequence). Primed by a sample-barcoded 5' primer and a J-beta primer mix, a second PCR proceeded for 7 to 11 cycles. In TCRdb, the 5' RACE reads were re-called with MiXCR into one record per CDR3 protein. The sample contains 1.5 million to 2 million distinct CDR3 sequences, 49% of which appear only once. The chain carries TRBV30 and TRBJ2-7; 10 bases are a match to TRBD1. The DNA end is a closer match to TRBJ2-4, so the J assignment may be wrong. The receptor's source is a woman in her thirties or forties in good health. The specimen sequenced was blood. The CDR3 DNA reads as TGTGCCTGGGGAGCCGGGACAGGGGCCTCGTGGAACATTCAGTACTTC. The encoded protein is CAWGAGTGASWNIQYF.